This T cell receptor (beta chain) appears in the sequencing data of a study of blood T cell repertoires in COVID-19. Produced via immunoSEQ multiplex PCR; TCRdb's table is partial and in-frame only. The table lists 110,000 or so clones, approximately 92% of them singletons, with around 30% in the top ten. With V trimmed by 8 bases and J by 7 bases, 16 bases remained unmatched. The CDR3 spans 15 residues. CDR1 is MDHEN and CDR2 is SYDVKM in the germline V gene. The sample taken for sequencing was peripheral blood. This receptor was identified in a man in his 70s with active or convalescent COVID-19. V and J are TRBV28 and TRBJ2-7, with 8 bases identical to TRBD2. CDR3 residues: CASRAGGVRGGEQYF. The CDR3 DNA reads as TGTGCCAGCCGGGCCGGGGGGGTACGAGGCGGGGAGCAGTACTTC.